This is a list of T cell receptor beta chains from one sample in a study of blood T cell repertoires in COVID-19. Measured with immunoSEQ multiplex PCR; TCRdb has only the in-frame clones, and not every one. The sample shows 450,000 or so clones, about 92% of them seen only once. The material sequenced was PBMCs or T cells enriched from blood (not recorded which). The receptors were sampled from a man between 18 and 29 years old who had recovered from COVID-19. The CDR3 runs from the conserved cysteine through the conserved F or W. D genes are given only for firm matches. For some rows the clone size is stated as once, few or many, or as a class when expanded; others skip it.

size	V	J	D	CDR3	DNA
NA	TRBV18	TRBJ1-1	NA	CASSPPSGTEAFF	TGTGCCAGCTCACCACCAAGCGGCACTGAAGCTTTCTTT
NA	TRBV12-5	TRBJ1-1	NA	CASGIARGSEAFF	TGTGCTAGTGGTATCGCTCGAGGCTCTGAAGCTTTCTTT
NA	TRBV10-3	TRBJ1-5	NA	CAISPGENQPQHF	TGTGCCATCAGTCCAGGGGAGAATCAGCCCCAGCATTTT
NA	TRBV12-5	TRBJ1-1	NA	CASGQTGTSWNTEAFF	TGTGCTAGTGGTCAAACCGGGACATCGTGGAACACTGAAGCTTTCTTT
many	TRBV4-1	TRBJ2-2	NA	CASSQPWADTGELFF	TGCGCCAGCAGCCAACCCTGGGCCGACACCGGGGAGCTGTTTTTT
NA	TRBV27	TRBJ2-5	TRBD2	CASRVGGGAGETQYF	TGTGCCAGCAGAGTTGGCGGGGGGGCAGGGGAGACCCAGTACTTC
NA	TRBV7-6	TRBJ1-2	NA	CASSSGVNYGYTF	TGTGCCAGCAGCTCCGGGGTAAACTATGGCTACACCTTC
NA	TRBV12-5	TRBJ1-1	TRBD1	CASGLEGQVSAFF	TGTGCTAGTGGTTTGGAAGGACAGGTGTCGGCTTTCTTT
once	TRBV11-2	TRBJ2-7	TRBD1	CASSLRGQGAHEQYF	TGTGCCAGCAGCCTTCGAGGGCAGGGGGCCCACGAGCAGTACTTC
NA	TRBV12-3/TRBV12-4	TRBJ1-2	NA	CASSPGIYSGYTF	TGTGCCAGCAGTCCCGGGATTTACAGTGGCTACACCTTC
NA	TRBV5-4	TRBJ2-5	TRBD2	CASSQGLAGVRETQYF	TGTGCCAGCAGCCAGGGACTAGCGGGAGTAAGAGAGACCCAGTACTTC
NA	TRBV29-1	TRBJ2-1	TRBD2	CSGSGSRYNEQFF	TGCAGCGGGAGCGGGAGTCGGTACAATGAGCAGTTCTTC
NA	TRBV5-1	TRBJ1-3	TRBD1	CASSQTGDSGNTIYF	TGCGCCAGCAGCCAAACAGGGGATTCTGGAAACACCATATATTTT
NA	TRBV3-1/TRBV3-2	TRBJ1-1	NA	CASSQVTGNTEAFF	TGTGCCAGCAGCCAAGTAACGGGGAACACTGAAGCTTTCTTT
NA	TRBV9	TRBJ2-3	NA	CASSGGGSTDTQYF	TGTGCCAGCAGCGGAGGCGGGAGCACAGATACGCAGTATTTT
NA	TRBV5-1	TRBJ2-1	TRBD2	CASSITGTSGRFNEQFF	TGCGCCAGCAGCATTACCGGGACTAGCGGGAGATTCAATGAGCAGTTCTTC
few	TRBV6-5	TRBJ2-5	TRBD1	CASSLDREQTQYF	TGTGCCAGCAGTCTGGACAGGGAACAGACCCAGTACTTC
NA	TRBV10-3	TRBJ2-2	NA	CAISGTDPGTGELFF	TGTGCCATCAGTGGGACAGACCCTGGGACCGGGGAGCTGTTTTTT
NA	TRBV6-5	TRBJ2-7	NA	CASRSGIYEQYF	TGTGCCAGTAGATCAGGGATCTACGAGCAGTACTTC
NA	TRBV28	TRBJ1-2	NA	CASSSQGYGYTF	TGTGCCAGCAGTTCTCAGGGATACGGCTACACCTTC
NA	TRBV29-1	TRBJ2-7	NA	CSVGTFYEQYF	TGCAGCGTTGGCACTTTCTACGAGCAGTACTTC
NA	TRBV11-2	TRBJ2-1	TRBD2	CASSLARGAYNEQFF	TGTGCCAGCAGCTTAGCCCGGGGGGCCTACAATGAGCAGTTCTTC
NA	TRBV21-1	TRBJ2-1	NA	CASSKVLNREVGNEQFF	TGTGCCAGCAGCAAAGTCCTGAACAGGGAAGTCGGCAATGAGCAGTTCTTC
NA	TRBV24-1	TRBJ1-1	TRBD1	CATSDRDTEAFF	TGTGCCACCTCGGACAGGGACACTGAAGCTTTCTTT
NA	TRBV6-2/TRBV6-3	TRBJ1-2	NA	CASSSPGSGYTF	TGTGCCAGCAGTTCCCCAGGGTCGGGCTACACCTTC
NA	TRBV11-2	TRBJ2-5	TRBD2	CASSLGGGRRETQYF	TGTGCCAGCAGCTTAGGGGGCGGGAGGAGGGAGACCCAGTACTTC
NA	TRBV3-1/TRBV3-2	TRBJ2-1	NA	CASSQVEGGQFF	TGTGCCAGCAGCCAAGTGGAGGGAGGACAGTTCTTC
NA	TRBV10-2	TRBJ2-5	TRBD2	CASSVGPGLAEQETQYF	TGCGCCAGCAGTGTTGGGCCAGGACTAGCGGAACAAGAGACCCAGTACTTC
NA	TRBV9	TRBJ1-6	NA	CASSVGPYNSPLHF	TGTGCCAGCAGCGTAGGTCCATATAATTCACCCCTCCACTTT
few	TRBV7-3	TRBJ2-3	NA	CASSSGVGTQYF	TGTGCCAGCAGCTCCGGAGTGGGTACGCAGTATTTT
NA	TRBV3-1/TRBV3-2	TRBJ1-1	NA	CASTLGQTNTEAFF	TGTGCCAGCACCTTAGGACAGACGAACACTGAAGCTTTCTTT
NA	TRBV4-1	TRBJ2-1	TRBD2	CASSPRLADSYNEQFF	TGCGCCAGCAGCCCCCGACTAGCGGACTCCTACAATGAGCAGTTCTTC
NA	TRBV6-5	TRBJ1-5	NA	CASRPGTYSNQPQHF	TGTGCCAGCAGACCGGGGACTTATAGCAATCAGCCCCAGCATTTT
once	TRBV6-5	TRBJ1-2	TRBD1	CASRRGQGSYGYTF	TGTGCCAGCAGACGAGGACAGGGAAGCTATGGCTACACCTTC
NA	TRBV4-1	TRBJ1-5	NA	CASSQRQVNQPQHF	TGCGCCAGCAGCCAACGACAGGTAAATCAGCCCCAGCATTTT
NA	TRBV6-5	TRBJ2-5	TRBD1	CASSYPGTGGATQYF	TGTGCCAGCAGTTACCCCGGGACAGGGGGCGCAACCCAGTACTTC
NA	TRBV12-3/TRBV12-4	TRBJ2-1	NA	CASSSLGTNEQFF	TGTGCCAGCAGTTCCCTCGGGACTAATGAGCAGTTCTTC
NA	TRBV28	TRBJ1-5	NA	CASSSYNQPQHF	TGTGCCAGCAGCTCGTACAATCAGCCCCAGCATTTT
NA	TRBV3-1/TRBV3-2	TRBJ1-5	NA	CASSPWGDHQPQHF	TGTGCCAGCAGCCCTTGGGGGGATCATCAGCCCCAGCATTTT
NA	TRBV3-1/TRBV3-2	TRBJ2-7	TRBD2	CASSRGLARPEQYF	TGTGCCAGCAGCCGAGGACTAGCGAGGCCAGAGCAGTACTTC
NA	TRBV28	TRBJ1-1	TRBD1	CASSNRGRRGTEAFF	TGTGCCAGCAGTAACAGGGGGCGCCGGGGTACTGAAGCTTTCTTT
NA	TRBV27	TRBJ2-5	TRBD2	CASSFRTSVQETQYF	TGTGCCAGCAGTTTCCGGACTAGCGTTCAAGAGACCCAGTACTTC
NA	TRBV3-1/TRBV3-2	TRBJ1-1	NA	CASRGRTGITEAFF	TGTGCCAGCAGAGGTCGGACGGGAATCACTGAAGCTTTCTTT
NA	TRBV6-5	TRBJ2-7	NA	CASKLTGAQYEQYF	TGTGCCAGCAAACTCACGGGAGCCCAATACGAGCAGTACTTC
once	TRBV5-1	TRBJ2-7	TRBD1	CASSEGQSSYEQYF	TGCGCCAGCAGCGAGGGACAGAGCTCCTACGAGCAGTACTTC
NA	TRBV2	TRBJ1-3	NA	CASSDNLGNTIYF	TGTGCCAGCAGTGATAATCTTGGAAACACCATATATTTT
NA	TRBV5-8	TRBJ1-5	TRBD1	CASSLTGGAGQPQHF	TGTGCCAGCAGCTTGACAGGGGGCGCAGGGCAGCCCCAGCATTTT
NA	TRBV10-1	TRBJ1-5	TRBD1	CASSGDSYQPQHF	TGCGCCAGCAGTGGGGACAGTTATCAGCCCCAGCATTTT
NA	TRBV3-1/TRBV3-2	TRBJ1-1	NA	CASSRLLRDTEAFF	TGTGCCAGCAGCCGTCTTCTCAGGGACACTGAAGCTTTCTTT
NA	TRBV3-1/TRBV3-2	TRBJ1-3	NA	CASSQVTGNTIYF	TGTGCCAGCAGCCAAGTAACTGGAAACACCATATATTTT
NA	TRBV2	TRBJ2-7	NA	CASTRSGLAGSYEQYF	TGTGCCAGCACCCGAAGCGGGCTAGCCGGCTCCTACGAGCAGTACTTC